This T cell receptor (beta chain) was recovered during a study of read filtering for tumor transcriptome and immune sequencing. Unmatched junction bases numbered 6, after V lost 6 bases and J lost 8 bases. Germline V gene sequence: CDR1 SQVTM, CDR2 ANQGSEA. The CDR3 loop spans 12 amino acids. This clonotype was seen a handful of times. From about 0.4 ug of RNA, a library with molecular barcoded alpha/delta and beta/gamma adaptors was made. TCRdb reprocessed the reads with MiXCR, giving one entry per CDR3 protein. The sample consists of around 140,000 distinct CDR3 sequences, about 13% of them appearing once.

The sequence came from a donor at least 40 years old with multiple myeloma. The chain uses TRBV29-1 and TRBJ2-3, with TRBD2 identical over 9 bases. Sequenced sample: a population of CD138-negative cells sorted from bone marrow. CDR3 sequence (DNA): TGCAGCGTGCGGGAGGGGGCAGGTACGCAGTATTTT. It codes for CSVREGAGTQYF.